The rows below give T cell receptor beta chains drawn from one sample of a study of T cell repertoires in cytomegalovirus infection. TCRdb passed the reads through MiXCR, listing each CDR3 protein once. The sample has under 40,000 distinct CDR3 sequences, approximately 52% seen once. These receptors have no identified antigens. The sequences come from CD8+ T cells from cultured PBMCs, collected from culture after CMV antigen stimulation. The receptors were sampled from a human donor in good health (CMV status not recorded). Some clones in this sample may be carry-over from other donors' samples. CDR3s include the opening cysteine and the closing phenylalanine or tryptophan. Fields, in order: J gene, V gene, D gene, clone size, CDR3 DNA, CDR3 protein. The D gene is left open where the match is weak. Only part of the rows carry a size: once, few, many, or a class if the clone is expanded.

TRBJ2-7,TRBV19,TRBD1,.,TGTGCCAGTAGTACTCAGCCGGGACAGGGTTACGAGCAGTACTTC,CASSTQPGQGYEQYF
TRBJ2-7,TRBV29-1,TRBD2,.,TGCAGCGTTGAAGATACTAGCGGGCTCGTCTACGAGCAGTACTTC,CSVEDTSGLVYEQYF
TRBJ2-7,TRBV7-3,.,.,TGTGCCAGCAGCTTAAGCCCGGTGGCGGACGAGCAGTACTTC,CASSLSPVADEQYF
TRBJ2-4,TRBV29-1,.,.,TGCAGCGTTGTATGGGGGGCCCAAAACATTCAGTACTTC,CSVVWGAQNIQYF
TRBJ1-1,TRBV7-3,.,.,TGTGCCAGCAGCTGGGGACCCCTGAGCACTGAAGCTTTCTTT,CASSWGPLSTEAFF
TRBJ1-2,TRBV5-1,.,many,TGCGCCAGCAGCTTGGTTGGGCCCTCTAGCTATGGCTACACCTTC,CASSLVGPSSYGYTF
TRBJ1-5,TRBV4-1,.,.,TGCGCCAGCAGCCAATCGGCGGTAGGCAATCAGCCCCAGCATTTT,CASSQSAVGNQPQHF
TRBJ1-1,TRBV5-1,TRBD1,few,TGCGCCAGCAGCTCCCGGGACAGCTTTCAGAACACTGAAGCTTTCTTT,CASSSRDSFQNTEAFF
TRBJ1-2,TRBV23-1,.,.,TGCGCCAGCAGTCACCCGGGCCGGCTGGGCTATGGCTACACCTTC,CASSHPGRLGYGYTF
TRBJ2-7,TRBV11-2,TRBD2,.,TGTGCCAGCAGCTTAGTCCTAGCGGGAGGGCCGGGGTCACACGAGCAGTACTTC,CASSLVLAGGPGSHEQYF
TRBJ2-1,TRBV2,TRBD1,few,TGTGCCAGCAAATCCGGGACAGGGAATTACAATGAGCAGTTCTTC,CASKSGTGNYNEQFF
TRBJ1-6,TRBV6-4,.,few,TGTGCCAGCAGTGAGGGGGGCAATTATAATTCACCCCTCCACTTT,CASSEGGNYNSPLHF
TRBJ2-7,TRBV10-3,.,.,TGTGCCATCAGTGGGGCGGCTGGGGGCTACGAGCAGTACTTC,CAISGAAGGYEQYF
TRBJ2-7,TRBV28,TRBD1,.,TGTGCCAGCAGTCGACAGGGGGTTACCTACGAGCAGTACTTC,CASSRQGVTYEQYF
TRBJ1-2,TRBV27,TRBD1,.,TGTGCCAGCAGTCCCGGACAGGGGGCGGTCTATGGCTACACCTTC,CASSPGQGAVYGYTF
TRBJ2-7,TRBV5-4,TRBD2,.,TGTGCCAGCAGCTTACTAGCGGGAGTAAACGAGCAGTACTTC,CASSLLAGVNEQYF
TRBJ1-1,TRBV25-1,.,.,TGTGCCAGCAGTGAACATACGGCCACTGAAGCTTTCTTT,CASSEHTATEAFF
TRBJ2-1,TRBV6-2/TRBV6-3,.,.,TGTGCCAGCGAGGACCCCGGGAAGGATGATGAGCAGTTCTTC,CASEDPGKDDEQFF
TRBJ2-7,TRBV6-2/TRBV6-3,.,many,TGTGCCAGCAGCCCCGGTTCGGGGGCGACTTACGAGCAGTACTTC,CASSPGSGATYEQYF
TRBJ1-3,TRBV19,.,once,TGTGCCAGTCATGACAGAGAAACTGGAAACACCATATATTTT,CASHDRETGNTIYF
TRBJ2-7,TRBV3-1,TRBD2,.,TGTGCCAGCAGCTCAATCCCGGGGGGGCCCTACGAGCAGTACTTC,CASSSIPGGPYEQYF
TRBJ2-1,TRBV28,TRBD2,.,TGTGCCAGCAGTTCTTTCTCCTTAGCGGGGGGCCTCTCCTACAATGAGCAGTTCTTC,CASSSFSLAGGLSYNEQFF
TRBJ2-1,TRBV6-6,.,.,TGTGCCAGCAGTTTAATGGGAGATGAGCAGTTCTTC,CASSLMGDEQFF
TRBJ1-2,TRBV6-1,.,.,TGTGCCAGCAGTGAAGGAGGGCGGATAGGCGAAGCCTTC,CASSEGGRIGEAF
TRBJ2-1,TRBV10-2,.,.,TGCGCCAGCAGTGACTGGGAATCCTACAATGAGCAGTTCTTC,CASSDWESYNEQFF
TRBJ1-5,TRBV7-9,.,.,TGTGCCAGCAGCTCAGAGGGCGGTCAGCCCCAGCATTTT,CASSSEGGQPQHF
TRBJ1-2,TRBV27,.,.,TGTGCCAGCAGTTTAAGAGGGGGCTATGGCTACACCTTC,CASSLRGGYGYTF
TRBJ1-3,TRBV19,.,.,TGTGCCAGTAGTCCGTTTACAGGCGCCTCTGGAAACACCATATATTTT,CASSPFTGASGNTIYF
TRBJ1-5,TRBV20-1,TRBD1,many,TGCAGTGCTAGGTCGCGGACAGGGGCTAATCAGCCCCAGCATTTT,CSARSRTGANQPQHF
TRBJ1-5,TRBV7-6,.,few,TGTGCCAGCAGCTTAGCGGCAGAGGGGGATCAGCCCCAGCATTTT,CASSLAAEGDQPQHF
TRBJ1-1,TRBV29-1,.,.,TGCAGCGCCGATACCGGGGAAAAAGCTTTCTTT,CSADTGEKAFF
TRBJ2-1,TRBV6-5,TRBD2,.,TGTGCCAGCAGTCCGGGACTAGCGGGAGGGCCCGGGAATGAGCAGTTCTTC,CASSPGLAGGPGNEQFF
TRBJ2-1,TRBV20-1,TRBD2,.,TGCAGTGCTGATCAAGGGACTAGCGGGAGCAATGAGCAGTTCTTC,CSADQGTSGSNEQFF
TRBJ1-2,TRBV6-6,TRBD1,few,TGTGCCAGCACTGAGCAGGGGGGACGAGCGAACGGCTACACCTTC,CASTEQGGRANGYTF
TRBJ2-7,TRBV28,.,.,TGTGCCAGCAGTCCACCAGCAAACTCCTACGAGCAGTACTTC,CASSPPANSYEQYF